Listed below are T cell receptor beta chains from one sample, sequenced in a study of vaccination effects on CD4 cells after COVID-19. These receptors have no known antigen. Repertoires were generated with immunoSEQ multiplex PCR, while TCRdb's copy carries only in-frame clones and drops some. The sample consists of about 30,000 clones, roughly 74% of them appearing once. Source: CD4+ T cells from PBMCs cultured with HCoV-OC43 spike peptides, taken after COVID-19 vaccination. All receptors come from a human donor who received a COVID-19 vaccine. Both conserved end residues are part of each CDR3. Each record gives: J gene, CDR3 length, D gene, V gene, clone size, CDR3 protein, CDR3 DNA. A D gene is named only where the DNA matches it firmly. Only part of the rows carry a size: once, few, many, or a class if the clone is expanded.

J gene: TRBJ1-2
CDR3 length: 14
D gene: TRBD1
V gene: TRBV9
clone size: few
CDR3 protein: CASSVVDRGGGYTF
CDR3 DNA: TGTGCCAGCAGCGTAGTGGACAGGGGTGGTGGCTACACCTTC

J gene: TRBJ2-7
CDR3 length: 16
D gene: -
V gene: TRBV5-1
clone size: -
CDR3 protein: CASSLSGQGLGYEQYF
CDR3 DNA: TGCGCCAGCAGCTTGTCAGGGCAGGGGTTGGGATACGAGCAGTACTTC

J gene: TRBJ1-1
CDR3 length: 13
D gene: -
V gene: TRBV2
clone size: few
CDR3 protein: CASNLNENTEAFF
CDR3 DNA: TGTGCCAGCAACCTTAACGAGAACACTGAAGCTTTCTTT

J gene: TRBJ1-2
CDR3 length: 14
D gene: TRBD1
V gene: TRBV27
clone size: -
CDR3 protein: CASSPGTGVYGYTF
CDR3 DNA: TGTGCCAGCAGTCCCGGGACAGGGGTCTATGGCTACACCTTC

J gene: TRBJ2-1
CDR3 length: 18
D gene: TRBD1
V gene: TRBV27
clone size: -
CDR3 protein: CASSSAYLRDRSYNEQFF
CDR3 DNA: TGTGCCAGCAGTTCTGCCTACCTCCGGGACAGAAGCTACAATGAGCAGTTCTTC

J gene: TRBJ2-7
CDR3 length: 13
D gene: -
V gene: TRBV18
clone size: -
CDR3 protein: CASSLGEADEQYF
CDR3 DNA: TGTGCCAGCTCACTCGGGGAGGCCGACGAGCAGTACTTC

J gene: TRBJ1-4
CDR3 length: 14
D gene: TRBD1
V gene: TRBV6-5
clone size: once
CDR3 protein: CASETGATNEKLFF
CDR3 DNA: TGTGCCAGCGAAACAGGGGCAACTAATGAAAAACTGTTTTTT

J gene: TRBJ1-6
CDR3 length: 14
D gene: -
V gene: TRBV5-1
clone size: -
CDR3 protein: CASSFSDRRSPLHF
CDR3 DNA: TGCGCCAGCAGCTTCTCAGACAGGAGGTCACCCCTCCACTTT

J gene: TRBJ1-5
CDR3 length: 14
D gene: TRBD1
V gene: TRBV5-8
clone size: -
CDR3 protein: CASSRDRGDQPQHF
CDR3 DNA: TGTGCCAGCAGCAGGGACAGGGGGGATCAGCCCCAGCATTTT

J gene: TRBJ1-1
CDR3 length: 15
D gene: -
V gene: TRBV11-2
clone size: -
CDR3 protein: CASSLGNRGNAEAFF
CDR3 DNA: TGTGCCAGCAGCTTAGGGAATAGGGGAAACGCTGAAGCTTTCTTT

J gene: TRBJ2-3
CDR3 length: 15
D gene: TRBD1
V gene: TRBV2
clone size: -
CDR3 protein: CASRPRDRVSDTQYF
CDR3 DNA: TGTGCCAGCAGACCCCGGGACAGGGTCTCAGATACGCAGTATTTT

J gene: TRBJ2-2
CDR3 length: 15
D gene: -
V gene: TRBV5-1
clone size: -
CDR3 protein: CASSWGGSNTGELFF
CDR3 DNA: TGCGCCAGCAGCTGGGGCGGTTCGAACACCGGGGAGCTGTTTTTT

J gene: TRBJ2-3
CDR3 length: 15
D gene: -
V gene: TRBV19
clone size: -
CDR3 protein: CASSIRAAATDTQYF
CDR3 DNA: TGTGCCAGTAGTATACGGGCGGCAGCCACAGATACGCAGTATTTT

J gene: TRBJ2-5
CDR3 length: 15
D gene: TRBD2
V gene: TRBV11-3
clone size: -
CDR3 protein: CASSPSSGGGETQYF
CDR3 DNA: TGTGCCAGCAGCCCATCTAGCGGGGGGGGTGAGACCCAGTACTTC

J gene: TRBJ2-6
CDR3 length: 15
D gene: -
V gene: TRBV19
clone size: -
CDR3 protein: CASRESLAGANVLTF
CDR3 DNA: TGTGCCAGTAGAGAGAGTTTGGCCGGGGCCAACGTCCTGACTTTC

J gene: TRBJ1-1
CDR3 length: 15
D gene: TRBD1
V gene: TRBV9
clone size: -
CDR3 protein: CASSARTGKDTEAFF
CDR3 DNA: TGTGCCAGCAGCGCCCGGACAGGCAAGGACACTGAAGCTTTCTTT

J gene: TRBJ1-2
CDR3 length: 13
D gene: TRBD1
V gene: TRBV5-4
clone size: few
CDR3 protein: CASRSTGGYGYTF
CDR3 DNA: TGTGCCAGCAGATCGACAGGGGGCTATGGCTACACCTTC

J gene: TRBJ2-7
CDR3 length: 15
D gene: -
V gene: TRBV4-1
clone size: -
CDR3 protein: CASSQESGGGYEQYF
CDR3 DNA: TGCGCCAGCAGCCAAGAGTCAGGGGGGGGCTACGAGCAGTACTTC

J gene: TRBJ1-5
CDR3 length: 12
D gene: -
V gene: TRBV12-3/TRBV12-4
clone size: once
CDR3 protein: CASTLPNQPQHF
CDR3 DNA: TGTGCCAGCACTTTACCCAATCAGCCCCAGCATTTT

J gene: TRBJ1-5
CDR3 length: 15
D gene: -
V gene: TRBV19
clone size: -
CDR3 protein: CASSIPGFDNQPQHF
CDR3 DNA: TGTGCCAGTAGTATCCCGGGGTTCGACAATCAGCCCCAGCATTTT

J gene: TRBJ2-1
CDR3 length: 17
D gene: TRBD2
V gene: TRBV5-1
clone size: -
CDR3 protein: CASSSGLAGVLRNEQFF
CDR3 DNA: TGCGCCAGCAGCTCTGGACTAGCGGGAGTGTTAAGGAATGAGCAGTTCTTC

J gene: TRBJ2-2
CDR3 length: 16
D gene: TRBD1
V gene: TRBV5-1
clone size: once
CDR3 protein: CASSTGQGGFTGELFF
CDR3 DNA: TGCGCCAGCAGCACTGGACAGGGTGGGTTCACCGGGGAGCTGTTTTTT

J gene: TRBJ1-4
CDR3 length: 15
D gene: -
V gene: TRBV18
clone size: -
CDR3 protein: CASSPRREGREKLFF
CDR3 DNA: TGTGCCAGCTCACCACGCAGGGAGGGAAGGGAAAAACTGTTTTTT

J gene: TRBJ1-1
CDR3 length: 14
D gene: TRBD1
V gene: TRBV19
clone size: -
CDR3 protein: CASSIGQGYPEAFF
CDR3 DNA: TGTGCCAGTAGTATAGGACAGGGGTACCCTGAAGCTTTCTTT

J gene: TRBJ1-2
CDR3 length: 13
D gene: TRBD1
V gene: TRBV2
clone size: -
CDR3 protein: CASSADRWKGYTF
CDR3 DNA: TGTGCCAGCAGTGCGGACAGGTGGAAAGGCTACACCTTC

J gene: TRBJ2-7
CDR3 length: 14
D gene: TRBD1
V gene: TRBV6-5
clone size: -
CDR3 protein: CASPRDSQLYEQYF
CDR3 DNA: TGTGCCAGTCCCCGGGACAGCCAACTCTACGAGCAGTACTTC

J gene: TRBJ1-5
CDR3 length: 14
D gene: -
V gene: TRBV6-5
clone size: -
CDR3 protein: CASSSGRVEEPQHF
CDR3 DNA: TGTGCCAGCAGTTCGGGCAGGGTAGAGGAGCCCCAGCATTTT

J gene: TRBJ1-6
CDR3 length: 14
D gene: -
V gene: TRBV5-1
clone size: -
CDR3 protein: CASSSNVEIQPLHF
CDR3 DNA: TGCGCCAGCAGCTCAAACGTCGAAATTCAACCCCTCCACTTT

J gene: TRBJ1-6
CDR3 length: 15
D gene: -
V gene: TRBV28
clone size: -
CDR3 protein: CASSLSGSDNSPLHF
CDR3 DNA: TGTGCCAGCAGTTTATCAGGGTCCGATAATTCACCCCTCCACTTT

J gene: TRBJ2-1
CDR3 length: 16
D gene: TRBD1
V gene: TRBV2
clone size: once
CDR3 protein: CASSVETGSSYNEQFF
CDR3 DNA: TGTGCCAGCAGTGTGGAGACAGGGAGCTCCTACAATGAGCAGTTCTTC

J gene: TRBJ2-1
CDR3 length: 12
D gene: -
V gene: TRBV11-2
clone size: -
CDR3 protein: CASSSYYNEQFF
CDR3 DNA: TGTGCCAGCAGCTCATACTACAATGAGCAGTTCTTC

J gene: TRBJ2-7
CDR3 length: 13
D gene: -
V gene: TRBV6-5
clone size: -
CDR3 protein: CASSRLETYEQYF
CDR3 DNA: TGTGCCAGCAGTCGTCTAGAGACCTACGAGCAGTACTTC

J gene: TRBJ2-7
CDR3 length: 15
D gene: -
V gene: TRBV18
clone size: -
CDR3 protein: CASANLQGSFYEQYF
CDR3 DNA: TGTGCCAGCGCGAATCTACAGGGCAGTTTCTACGAGCAGTACTTC

J gene: TRBJ2-7
CDR3 length: 14
D gene: -
V gene: TRBV29-1
clone size: -
CDR3 protein: CSVEDGRDWGEQYF
CDR3 DNA: TGCAGCGTTGAAGATGGGCGGGATTGGGGCGAGCAGTACTTC

J gene: TRBJ1-5
CDR3 length: 13
D gene: -
V gene: TRBV12-3/TRBV12-4
clone size: -
CDR3 protein: CASSLGSGQPQHF
CDR3 DNA: TGTGCCAGCAGTTTGGGGAGCGGTCAGCCCCAGCATTTT

J gene: TRBJ1-2
CDR3 length: 14
D gene: -
V gene: TRBV24-1
clone size: -
CDR3 protein: CATSDGAANYGYTF
CDR3 DNA: TGTGCCACCAGTGATGGGGCTGCTAACTATGGCTACACCTTC

J gene: TRBJ1-3
CDR3 length: 18
D gene: -
V gene: TRBV6-4
clone size: -
CDR3 protein: CASLTTSGEPSSGNTIYF
CDR3 DNA: TGTGCCAGCCTAACTACCTCAGGGGAACCATCCTCTGGAAACACCATATATTTT

J gene: TRBJ2-6
CDR3 length: 18
D gene: TRBD2
V gene: TRBV11-2
clone size: -
CDR3 protein: CASSQLASGSSGANVLTF
CDR3 DNA: TGTGCCAGCAGCCAACTTGCGAGCGGGAGCTCTGGGGCCAACGTCCTGACTTTC

J gene: TRBJ1-1
CDR3 length: 12
D gene: TRBD1
V gene: TRBV14
clone size: medium-sized
CDR3 protein: CASSQDAGGAFF
CDR3 DNA: TGTGCCAGCAGCCAAGATGCAGGGGGAGCTTTCTTT

J gene: TRBJ2-5
CDR3 length: 16
D gene: -
V gene: TRBV11-2
clone size: -
CDR3 protein: CASSLAQLAAPGTQYF
CDR3 DNA: TGTGCCAGCAGCTTAGCGCAACTAGCTGCACCGGGGACCCAGTACTTC

J gene: TRBJ2-1
CDR3 length: 19
D gene: TRBD2
V gene: TRBV10-2
clone size: -
CDR3 protein: CASSESRARRGGTRGEQFF
CDR3 DNA: TGCGCCAGCAGTGAGTCCCGAGCGCGACGGGGGGGAACTAGGGGTGAGCAGTTCTTC

J gene: TRBJ1-2
CDR3 length: 11
D gene: TRBD1
V gene: TRBV20-1
clone size: -
CDR3 protein: CSSRQGYGYTF
CDR3 DNA: TGCAGTTCCCGACAGGGCTATGGCTACACCTTC

J gene: TRBJ2-1
CDR3 length: 16
D gene: TRBD2
V gene: TRBV10-1
clone size: few
CDR3 protein: CASSGGTSGRAHEQFF
CDR3 DNA: TGCGCCAGCAGTGGGGGGACTAGCGGGAGGGCACATGAGCAGTTCTTC

J gene: TRBJ1-2
CDR3 length: 15
D gene: -
V gene: TRBV5-1
clone size: -
CDR3 protein: CASSLDPGHDYGYTF
CDR3 DNA: TGCGCCAGCAGCTTGGACCCAGGACACGATTATGGCTACACCTTC

J gene: TRBJ1-1
CDR3 length: 14
D gene: -
V gene: TRBV9
clone size: -
CDR3 protein: CASSVGPTGTEAFF
CDR3 DNA: TGTGCCAGCAGCGTAGGACCCACAGGCACTGAAGCTTTCTTT

J gene: TRBJ2-3
CDR3 length: 14
D gene: -
V gene: TRBV10-1
clone size: -
CDR3 protein: CASGAGTLADTQYF
CDR3 DNA: TGCGCCAGCGGAGCCGGGACTTTGGCAGATACGCAGTATTTT

J gene: TRBJ1-5
CDR3 length: 15
D gene: TRBD1
V gene: TRBV6-5
clone size: -
CDR3 protein: CASSRGQGWNQPQHF
CDR3 DNA: TGTGCCAGCAGCCGTGGACAGGGTTGGAATCAGCCCCAGCATTTT

J gene: TRBJ2-2
CDR3 length: 14
D gene: -
V gene: TRBV6-5
clone size: -
CDR3 protein: CASIETANTGELFF
CDR3 DNA: TGTGCCAGCATAGAGACAGCGAACACCGGGGAGCTGTTTTTT

J gene: TRBJ1-4
CDR3 length: 14
D gene: -
V gene: TRBV12-5
clone size: -
CDR3 protein: CASGVWTSNEKLFF
CDR3 DNA: TGTGCTAGTGGTGTCTGGACATCCAATGAAAAACTGTTTTTT